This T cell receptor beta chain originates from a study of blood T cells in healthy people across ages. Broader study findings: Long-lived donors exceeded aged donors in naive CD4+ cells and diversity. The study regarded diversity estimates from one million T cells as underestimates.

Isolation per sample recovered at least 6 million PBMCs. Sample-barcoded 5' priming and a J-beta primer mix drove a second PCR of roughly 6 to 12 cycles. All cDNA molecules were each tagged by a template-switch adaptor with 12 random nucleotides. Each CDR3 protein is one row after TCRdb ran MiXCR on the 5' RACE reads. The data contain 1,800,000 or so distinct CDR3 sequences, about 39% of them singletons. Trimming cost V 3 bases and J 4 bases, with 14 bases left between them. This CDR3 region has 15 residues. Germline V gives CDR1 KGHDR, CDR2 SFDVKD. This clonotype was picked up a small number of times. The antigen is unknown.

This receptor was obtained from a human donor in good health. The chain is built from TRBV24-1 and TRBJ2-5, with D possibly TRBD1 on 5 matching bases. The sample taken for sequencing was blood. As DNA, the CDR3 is TGTGCCACCAGTGATAACAAGGGGCCGGGAGAGACCCAGTACTTC. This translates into CATSDNKGPGETQYF.